The next 14 T cell receptor beta chains were all read from a single sample in a study of blood T cell repertoires in COVID-19 (dated by TCRdb to the early 2020s). The method was the immunoSEQ multiplex PCR assay. TCRdb's version of the immuneACCESS table is confined to in-frame rearrangements and falls short of the full clone set. An unresolved V gene accounts for under half of the shortfall where checked; the remainder is of unknown origin. This sample lists about 170,000 clones; 92% were detected once. The ten largest clonotypes hold approximately 5% of the sample. The sequencing sample was made of peripheral blood. The receptors originated from a young man with COVID-19, enrolled during active disease.

V and J are TRBV11-2 and TRBJ2-3; 9 positions agree with TRBD2. The CDR3 consists of 15 residues. Unmatched junction bases numbered 2, after V lost 1 base and J lost 3 bases. From germline, CDR1 is SGHAT and CDR2 FQNNGV. CDR3 residues: CASSLGLAVTDTQYF. The CDR3 DNA follows: TGTGCCAGCAGCTTAGGACTAGCGGTTACAGATACGCAGTATTTT.

CDR3 nucleotide sequence: TGTGCCAGCTGCCCCGCGCCCAAAGCGGGGAACACTGAAGCTTTCTTT. This codes for CASCPAPKAGNTEAFF. This chain connects TRBV3-1 (or the pseudogene TRBV3-2) to TRBJ1-1; D is unclear. Trimming removed 8 bases at V and 1 base at J, with 20 bases between. Germline CDR1 and CDR2: LGHDT and YNNKEL (reference sequence). The length of the CDR3 is 16 residues.

The rearrangement links TRBV27 to TRBJ2-7; D remains ambiguous. V dropped 5 bases and J dropped 2 bases, with 16 bases sitting between them. CDR1 and CDR2 from the germline V gene are MNHEY and SMNVEV (reference sequence). The CDR3 consists of 15 residues. CDR3 in DNA: TGTGCCAGCAGTCTAGGAGACGGTCGTGCCTACGAGCAGTACTTC. Protein: CASSLGDGRAYEQYF.

This clone was picked up one time. The chain couples TRBV5-1 to TRBJ2-1; the match to TRBD2 covers 8 bases. The V and J ends lost 4 bases and 6 bases, in that order; junction bases with no gene match: 21. The CDR3 spans 19 residues. CDR1 and CDR2 from the germline V gene are SGHRS and YFSETQ. The CDR3 loop is CASSLTAGTGLAASNEQFF. The CDR3 DNA reads as TGCGCCAGCAGCCTAACCGCGGGGACCGGACTAGCAGCCTCCAATGAGCAGTTCTTC.

The rearrangement uses TRBV4-2 and TRBJ1-2; TRBD1 aligns across 9 bases. Germline CDR1 reads LGHNA; CDR2 reads YNFKEQ. Trimming at V came to 4 bases and at J to 7 bases, leaving 25 bases not matched to a gene. This CDR3 is built from 20 residues. Here the CDR3 reads CASSPWASGTGNLGMGGYTF. As DNA, the CDR3 is TGTGCCAGCAGCCCATGGGCTTCCGGGACAGGGAATTTAGGAATGGGTGGCTACACCTTC.

The rearrangement joins TRBV7-3 to TRBJ2-7, with 10 bases aligning to TRBD2. J was trimmed by 2 bases and V by 2 bases; bases with no gene match: 0. The CDR3 consists of 14 residues. CDR1 SGHTA and CDR2 FQGTGA come from the germline V gene. As DNA, the CDR3 is TGTGCCAGCAGCTTACTAGCGGGGGCCTACGAGCAGTACTTC. This codes for CASSLLAGAYEQYF.

This rearrangement joins TRBV9 to TRBJ1-3; D is unresolved. The germline gives CDR1 SGDLS, CDR2 YYNGEE. Trimming took off 3 bases at V and 0 bases at J, with 7 bases between the two ends. This CDR3 is 14 amino acids long. The CDR3 coding sequence is TGTGCCAGCAGCGCCCTACTCTCTGGAAACACCATATATTTT. Translating gives CASSALLSGNTIYF.

This sequence joins TRBV11-2 and TRBJ2-3; no firm D call. CDR3 length equals 16 residues. The germline CDR1 and CDR2 sequences are SGHAT and FQNNGV. Trimming took off 1 base at V and 1 base at J, with 12 bases between the two ends. Written as DNA, the CDR3 is TGTGCCAGCAGCTTAGGGTCCGGGTTAGGCACAGATACGCAGTATTTT. This gives the protein CASSLGSGLGTDTQYF.

The V gene is TRBV27, the J gene TRBJ2-5; 11 bases are shared with TRBD2. J lost 5 bases, V lost 6 bases, and 5 bases had no gene match. This CDR3 contains 14 residues. CDR1 and CDR2 (germline): MNHEY, SMNVEV (reference sequence). The CDR3 sequence is CASRALAGVETQYF. The CDR3 nucleotides are TGTGCCAGCAGAGCACTAGCGGGAGTGGAGACCCAGTACTTC.

This chain uses TRBV27 with TRBJ2-5, with TRBD1 matching 8 bases. The CDR3 has 14 amino acids. Germline loops: CDR1 MNHEY, CDR2 SMNVEV (reference sequence). V trimming: 3 bases; J trimming: 4 bases; junction bases outside the gene matches: 4. The CDR3 is CASSFLGQGETQYF. In nucleotides, the CDR3 is TGTGCCAGCAGTTTCCTCGGACAGGGAGAGACCCAGTACTTC.

The chain employs TRBV27 and TRBJ1-1; TRBD1 matches at 8 bases. The germline V gene encodes CDR1 MNHEY and CDR2 SMNVEV (reference sequence). V gave up 2 bases and J gave up 0 bases; unmatched junction bases: 14. This CDR3 comprises 19 residues. The CDR3 nucleotides are TGTGCCAGCAGTTTACGCCCACGGACAGGGAATCTGATGAACACTGAAGCTTTCTTT. Protein product: CASSLRPRTGNLMNTEAFF.

The rearrangement uses TRBV29-1 and TRBJ1-1; D perhaps matches TRBD1 (5 bases). Per germline, CDR1 SQVTM and CDR2 ANQGSEA. Trimming pared 1 base from V and 3 bases from J, leaving 15 bases between. The CDR3 sequence is 15 residues long. The CDR3 DNA is TGCAGCGTTGAAGGCTTGGGCGGGGGGTACACTGAAGCTTTCTTT. Amino acids: CSVEGLGGGYTEAFF.

This clone came up once. The V and J genes are TRBV19 and TRBJ2-5, with TRBD1 matching 7 bases. This CDR3 region has 17 residues. The V gene end was trimmed by 5 bases and the J gene end by 0 bases; junction bases not matched to a gene: 12. Germline V gene data show CDR1 as LNHDA and CDR2 as SQIVND (reference sequence). The CDR3 DNA follows: TGTGCCAGTAGTCCCACTCCACAGGGGCAGTACCAAGAGACCCAGTACTTC. It encodes CASSPTPQGQYQETQYF.

The rearrangement links TRBV27 to TRBJ1-5, with a possible D match to TRBD1 (5 bases). In germline, CDR1 is MNHEY, CDR2 SMNVEV (reference sequence). The CDR3 is made up of 17 amino acids. V was pared by 1 base and J by 7 bases, with 20 bases between. For the CDR3, the DNA is TGTGCCAGCAGTTTATATGGGGGTGGGGAGGGTGAGCAGCCCCAGCATTTT. It encodes CASSLYGGGEGEQPQHF.